Listed here are 19 T cell receptor beta chains from one sample, sequenced in a study of identical twins. TCRdb reprocessed the 5' RACE reads via MiXCR and lists one record per CDR3 protein. This table has about 570,000 distinct CDR3 sequences, 9.5% to 10% appearing once. Separately, the same data were catalogued under a study of yellow fever vaccine responses in identical twins.

The sequenced sample consisted of PBMCs. These receptors all stem from a woman between 18 and 30 years old in good health.

This clonotype was counted at least ten times. The rearrangement links TRBV5-1 to TRBJ2-3; 8 bases are a match to TRBD2. The J segment lost 2 bases and the V segment lost 6 bases, leaving 11 bases of the junction unmatched. CDR1 is SGHRS, CDR2 YFSETQ, per germline. This CDR3 contains 16 residues. The CDR3 DNA reads TGCGCCAGCATCTCAGGGGCGGGAGGCCCCACAGATACGCAGTATTTT. Amino acid sequence: CASISGAGGPTDTQYF.

The V call is TRBV12-3 or TRBV12-4, the J call TRBJ2-7, with 7 bases identical to TRBD1. V shed 7 bases and J 5 bases; nucleotides not matched to a gene: 17. The CDR3 covers 16 residues. The CDR3 sequence: CASTGPRDSSPDEQYF. DNA of the CDR3: TGTGCCAGCACCGGTCCTCGGGACAGTTCTCCGGACGAGCAGTACTTC.

V gene TRBV4-3 combines with J gene TRBJ1-1; D is possibly TRBD1 (6 bases). The ends were cut back, 2 bases at V and 4 bases at J, with 11 bases in the middle. Looked up from germline, CDR1 is LGHNA and CDR2 is YSLEER. The CDR3 spans 14 residues. As DNA, the CDR3 is TGCGCCAGCAGCCAAAACCTAGGGGGCACTGAAGCTTTCTTT. It encodes CASSQNLGGTEAFF.

This clonotype appeared a few times. The rearrangement uses TRBV7-8 and TRBJ2-7; D is possibly TRBD2 (6 bases). V shed 5 bases and J shed 2 bases, with 19 bases lying between them. There are 16 residues in the CDR3. CDR1 and CDR2 (germline): SGHVS, FQNEAQ. The CDR3 loop reads CASSRKAGRGTYEQYF. CDR3 nucleotide sequence: TGTGCCAGCAGCCGAAAAGCAGGACGGGGGACCTACGAGCAGTACTTC.

The V and J genes are TRBV2 and TRBJ2-7; 10 bases are a match to TRBD2. Trimming removed 7 bases from V and 2 bases from J; junction bases left unmatched: 5. This CDR3 contains 14 residues. The germline CDR1 and CDR2 sequences are SNHLY and FYNNEI. The CDR3 sequence is CASTERGGTYEQYF. CDR3 coding DNA: TGTGCCAGCACCGAGCGGGGGGGGACCTACGAGCAGTACTTC.

This clonotype was found many times. The chain recombines TRBV20-1 with TRBJ2-7; 9 nucleotides agree with TRBD1. The CDR3 runs 14 residues. Germline V CDR1 and CDR2: DFQATT, SNEGSKA (reference sequence). V was clipped by 3 bases and J by 2 bases; unmatched bases: 5. As DNA, the CDR3 is TGCAGTGCTAGGTACAGGGGGCGAGCCTACGAGCAGTACTTC. Protein sequence: CSARYRGRAYEQYF.

The chain recombines TRBV20-1 with TRBJ2-1, with D hard to call. This CDR3 is 15 amino acids long. CDR1 and CDR2 from the germline V gene are DFQATT and SNEGSKA (reference sequence). V dropped 4 bases and J dropped 7 bases, with 20 bases sitting between them. CDR3 coding DNA: TGCAGTGCTACGGATCGACAAGTAGGCGGTAATGAGCAGTTCTTC. Encoded protein: CSATDRQVGGNEQFF.

This chain uses TRBV20-1 with TRBJ2-5, with D perhaps matching TRBD2 (5 bases). In germline, CDR1 is DFQATT, CDR2 SNEGSKA (reference sequence). Deletions cut 6 bases from V and 0 bases from J, with 14 bases between. This CDR3 comprises 14 residues. The CDR3 nucleotides are TGCAGTGCCCTCCGAGAGCGGTACCAAGAGACCCAGTACTTC. Translated, it gives CSALRERYQETQYF.

This clonotype turned up a few times. CDR3 nucleotide sequence: TGCGCCAGCAGCCAAAAAGCTTCAGGGGCGGCCGGGGAGCTGTTTTTT. Translation gives CASSQKASGAAGELFF. V gene TRBV4-3 combines with J gene TRBJ2-2, with D maybe TRBD1 (6 bases). Trimming shortened V by 2 bases and J by 6 bases, and 16 bases separated the two germline ends. The CDR3 runs to 16 residues. The germline V gene encodes CDR1 LGHNA and CDR2 YSLEER.

This chain links TRBV10-2 with TRBJ2-2; 10 bases align to TRBD1. The V and J ends lost 3 bases and 4 bases, in that order; junction bases with no gene match: 5. This CDR3 is 16 amino acids long. Per the germline V gene, CDR1 is WSHSY and CDR2 is SAAADI. CDR3 amino acids: CASSDPGTGVTGELFF. The DNA of the CDR3 is TGCGCCAGCAGTGACCCCGGGACAGGGGTCACCGGGGAGCTGTTTTTT.

V gene TRBV29-1 combines with J gene TRBJ2-6, with D possibly being TRBD1 (6 bases). This CDR3 has 16 amino acids. V lost 1 base and J 0 bases, leaving 10 bases between the germline ends. Germline V lookup: CDR1 SQVTM, CDR2 ANQGSEA. The CDR3 coding sequence is TGCAGCGTTGAAGGGACAGAAGACTCTGGGGCCAACGTCCTGACTTTC. Encoded protein: CSVEGTEDSGANVLTF.

The rearrangement joins TRBV30 to TRBJ2-7, with D possibly TRBD2 on 5 matching bases. The CDR3 has 13 amino acids. V was cut by 2 bases and J by 3 bases, with 11 bases left in between. Germline-derived CDR1 and CDR2 are GTSNPN and SVGIG (reference sequence). DNA for the CDR3: TGTGCCTGGAGTCGGGGATCCAGCTACGAGCAGTACTTC. Residues: CAWSRGSSYEQYF. Full variable domain (remainder filled in from reference TRBV30 and TRBJ2-7): SQTIHQWPATLVQPVGSPLSLECTVEGTSNPNLYWYRQAAGRGLQLLFYSVGIGQISSEVPQNLSASRPQDRQFILSSKKLLLSDSGFYLCAWSRGSSYEQYFGPGTRLTVT.

This clonotype was seen a handful of times. This chain connects TRBV12-3 or TRBV12-4 to TRBJ2-7; 9 nucleotides line up with TRBD1. Trimming cost V 4 bases and J 6 bases; bases outside gene matches: 7. The CDR3 loop spans 14 amino acids. This CDR3 reads CASSYPGQGSEQYF. CDR3 nucleotide sequence: TGTGCCAGCAGTTACCCGGGACAGGGTTCCGAGCAGTACTTC.

This clonotype was detected many times. The chain employs TRBV7-2 and TRBJ2-7; 10 nucleotides match TRBD2. V was pared by 2 bases and J by 6 bases, with 1 base of the junction left unmatched. Germline V lookup: CDR1 SGHTA, CDR2 FQGNSA. This CDR3 has 13 residues. The CDR3 is CASSLLAGAEQYF. For the CDR3, the DNA is TGTGCCAGCAGCTTACTAGCGGGAGCCGAGCAGTACTTC.

This clonotype came up many times. The chain has TRBV5-1 and TRBJ2-3; 8 nucleotides align to TRBD1. V lost 7 bases, J lost 3 bases, and 7 bases stayed unmatched. There are 14 residues in the CDR3. CDR1 and CDR2 (germline): SGHRS, YFSETQ. The CDR3 spells CASELGQETDTQYF. DNA for the CDR3: TGCGCCAGCGAACTGGGACAGGAAACAGATACGCAGTATTTT.

This clonotype occurred a few times. This chain connects TRBV20-1 to TRBJ2-7; 10 positions match TRBD2. CDR3 size: 16 residues. Germline-derived CDR1 and CDR2 are DFQATT and SNEGSKA (reference sequence). V dropped 0 bases and J dropped 3; count of bases not matched to a gene: 8. The CDR3 protein is CSARDPGTSEFYEQYF. CDR3 DNA sequence: TGCAGTGCTAGAGATCCCGGGACTAGCGAGTTCTACGAGCAGTACTTC.

This clonotype was detected only a few times. This rearrangement joins TRBV4-1 to TRBJ2-2; 7 bases are a match to TRBD2. Germline V gives CDR1 MGHRA, CDR2 YSYEKL. J lost 3 bases, V lost 0 bases, and 7 bases had no gene match. The CDR3 has 17 residues. The CDR3 here is CASSQEVVGLYTGELFF. CDR3 coding DNA: TGCGCCAGCAGCCAAGAGGTGGTGGGACTATACACCGGGGAGCTGTTTTTT.

This clonotype was recorded a few times. This chain joins TRBV11-3 and TRBJ2-3; TRBD1 matches at 8 bases. The CDR3 has 15 residues. Germline V gives CDR1 SGHNT, CDR2 YENEEA. The V and J ends lost 5 bases and 2 bases, in that order; junction bases with no gene match: 6. This CDR3 is CASSQGQGDTDTQYF. In DNA form, the CDR3 reads TGTGCCAGCAGCCAAGGACAGGGCGACACAGATACGCAGTATTTT.

This clonotype was detected only a few times. The V and J genes are TRBV11-2 and TRBJ1-1; D perhaps matches TRBD1 (5 bases). CDR1 SGHAT and CDR2 FQNNGV come from the germline V gene. The CDR3 runs 11 residues. Trimming left V 5 bases short and J 8 bases short, with 9 bases between. DNA of the CDR3: TGTGCCAGCAGCCGACAGAGGGAAGCTTTCTTT. Its protein is CASSRQREAFF.